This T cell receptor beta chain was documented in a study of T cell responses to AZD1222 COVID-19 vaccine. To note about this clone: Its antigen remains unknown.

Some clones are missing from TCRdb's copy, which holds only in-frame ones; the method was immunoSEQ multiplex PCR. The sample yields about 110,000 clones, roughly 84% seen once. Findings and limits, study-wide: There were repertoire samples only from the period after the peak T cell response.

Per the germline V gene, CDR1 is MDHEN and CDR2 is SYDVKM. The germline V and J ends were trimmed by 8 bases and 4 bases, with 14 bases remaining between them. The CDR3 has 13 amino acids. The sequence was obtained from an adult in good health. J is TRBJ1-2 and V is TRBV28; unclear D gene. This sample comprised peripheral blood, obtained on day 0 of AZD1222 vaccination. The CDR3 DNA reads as TGTGCCAGCGGCGGAGGGAGTTTCTATGGCTACACCTTC. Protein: CASGGGSFYGYTF.